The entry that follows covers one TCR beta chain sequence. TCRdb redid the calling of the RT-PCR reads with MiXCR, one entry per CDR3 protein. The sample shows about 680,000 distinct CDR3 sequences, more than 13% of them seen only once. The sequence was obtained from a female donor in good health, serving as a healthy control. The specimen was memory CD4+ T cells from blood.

The CDR3, as DNA: TGTGCCATCAGTGATCAGGGATCTCACACCTTC. The encoded protein is CAISDQGSHTF. The rearrangement links TRBV10-3 to TRBJ1-2; possibly TRBD1 for D (5 bases). The CDR3 loop spans 11 amino acids. The V gene's germline CDR1 is ENHRY and CDR2 SYGVKD. Trimming stripped 3 bases from V and 12 bases from J, with 11 bases between.